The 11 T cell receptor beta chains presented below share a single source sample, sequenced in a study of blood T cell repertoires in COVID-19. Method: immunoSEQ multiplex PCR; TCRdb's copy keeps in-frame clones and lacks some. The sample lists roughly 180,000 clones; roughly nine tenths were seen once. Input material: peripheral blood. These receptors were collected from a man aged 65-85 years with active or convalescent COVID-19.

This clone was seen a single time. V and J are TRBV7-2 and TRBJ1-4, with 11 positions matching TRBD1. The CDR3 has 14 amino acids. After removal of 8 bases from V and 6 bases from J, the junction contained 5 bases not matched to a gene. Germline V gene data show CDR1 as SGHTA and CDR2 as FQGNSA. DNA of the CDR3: TGTGCCAGCGGCCAGGACAGGGGGCATGAAAAACTGTTTTTT. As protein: CASGQDRGHEKLFF.

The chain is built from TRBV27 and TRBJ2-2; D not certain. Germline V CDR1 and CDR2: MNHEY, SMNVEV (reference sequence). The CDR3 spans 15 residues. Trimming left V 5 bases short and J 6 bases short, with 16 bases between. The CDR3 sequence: CASSPTLRTPGELFF. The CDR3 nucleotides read TGTGCCAGCAGTCCAACCCTGCGTACCCCCGGGGAGCTGTTTTTT.

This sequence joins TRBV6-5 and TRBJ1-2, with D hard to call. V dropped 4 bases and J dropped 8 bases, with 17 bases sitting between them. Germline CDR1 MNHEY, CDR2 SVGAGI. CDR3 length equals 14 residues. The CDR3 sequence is CASSFNRLSGGYTF. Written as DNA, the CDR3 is TGTGCCAGCAGTTTTAACCGGCTCTCGGGGGGCTACACCTTC.

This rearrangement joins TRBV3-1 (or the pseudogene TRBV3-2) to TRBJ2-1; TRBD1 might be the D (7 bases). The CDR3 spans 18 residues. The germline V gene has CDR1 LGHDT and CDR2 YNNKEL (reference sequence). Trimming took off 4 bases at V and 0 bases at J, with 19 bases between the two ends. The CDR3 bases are TGTGCCAGCAGCCCCCAGGGGGGACAAGGAAACTCCTACAATGAGCAGTTCTTC. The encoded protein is CASSPQGGQGNSYNEQFF.

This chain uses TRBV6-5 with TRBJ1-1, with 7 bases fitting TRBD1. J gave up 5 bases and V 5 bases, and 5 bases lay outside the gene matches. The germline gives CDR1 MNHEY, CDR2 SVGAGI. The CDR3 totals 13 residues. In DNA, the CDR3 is TGTGCCAGCAGTCTTAACAGGGGTACTGAAGCTTTCTTT. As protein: CASSLNRGTEAFF.

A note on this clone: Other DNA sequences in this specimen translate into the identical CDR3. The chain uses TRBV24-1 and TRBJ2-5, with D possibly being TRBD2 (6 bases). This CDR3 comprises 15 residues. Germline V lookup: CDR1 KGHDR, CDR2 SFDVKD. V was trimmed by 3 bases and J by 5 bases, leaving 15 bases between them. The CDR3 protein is CATSDPGTGGETQYF. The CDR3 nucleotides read TGTGCCACCAGTGATCCCGGGACTGGAGGGGAGACCCAGTACTTC.

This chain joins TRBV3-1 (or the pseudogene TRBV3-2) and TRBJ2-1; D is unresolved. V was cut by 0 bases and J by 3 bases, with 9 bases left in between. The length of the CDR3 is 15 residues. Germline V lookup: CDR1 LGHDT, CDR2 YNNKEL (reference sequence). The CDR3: CASSQEWSIYNEQFF. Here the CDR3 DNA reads TGTGCCAGCAGCCAAGAGTGGTCTATCTACAATGAGCAGTTCTTC.

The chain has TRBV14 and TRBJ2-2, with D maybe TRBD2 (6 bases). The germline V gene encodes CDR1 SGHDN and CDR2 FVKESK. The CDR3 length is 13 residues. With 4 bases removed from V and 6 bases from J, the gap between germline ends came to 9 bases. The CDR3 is CASSPRLAGELFF. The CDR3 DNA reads TGTGCCAGCAGCCCGAGACTAGCCGGGGAGCTGTTTTTT.

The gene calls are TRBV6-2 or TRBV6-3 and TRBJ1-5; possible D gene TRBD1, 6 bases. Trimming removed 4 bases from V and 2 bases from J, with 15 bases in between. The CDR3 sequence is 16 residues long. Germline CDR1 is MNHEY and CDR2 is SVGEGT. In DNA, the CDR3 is TGTGCCAGCAGTTGGCAGGGGAGACGGGGCAATCAGCCCCAGCATTTT. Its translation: CASSWQGRRGNQPQHF.

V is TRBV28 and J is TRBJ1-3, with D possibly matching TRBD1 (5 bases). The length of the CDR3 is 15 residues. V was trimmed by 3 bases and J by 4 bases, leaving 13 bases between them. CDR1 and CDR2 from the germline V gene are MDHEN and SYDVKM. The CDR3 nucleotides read TGTGCCAGCAGTTTTTGGCAGGGATCGGGAAACACCATATATTTT. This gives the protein CASSFWQGSGNTIYF.

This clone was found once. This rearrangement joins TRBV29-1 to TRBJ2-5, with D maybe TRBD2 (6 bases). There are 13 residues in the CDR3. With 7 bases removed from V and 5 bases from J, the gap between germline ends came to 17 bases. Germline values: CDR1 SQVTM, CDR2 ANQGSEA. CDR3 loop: CSAFGAAGETQYF. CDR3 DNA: TGCAGCGCTTTTGGAGCCGCGGGGGAGACCCAGTACTTC. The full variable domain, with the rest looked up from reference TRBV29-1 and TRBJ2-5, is SAVISQKPSRDICQRGTSLTIQCQVDSQVTMMFWYRQQPGQSLTLIATANQGSEATYESGFVIDKFPISRPNLTFSTLTVSNMSPEDSSIYLCSAFGAAGETQYFGPGTRLLVL.